The TCR beta chain described here comes from a study of CD8+CD57+ T cells in acquired aplastic anemia. This clonotype appeared many times. A much larger clone differs from this one at a single base, so this may be a read error. CDR3 and TCR beta VDJ profiling relied on a genomic DNA template. One entry per CDR3 protein results from TCRdb running MiXCR on the reads. The profile shows roughly 150,000 distinct CDR3 sequences, 35% to 55% of them singletons. The CDR3 is 14 amino acids. Germline-derived CDR1 and CDR2 are SEHNR and FQNEAQ (reference sequence). The chain couples TRBV7-9 to TRBJ1-6; D call uncertain. The clonotype originates from a human donor in good health. The source material was sorted CD4+, CD8+, or CD8+CD57+ T cells (not recorded which) from PBMCs. The CDR3, as DNA: TGTGCCAGCAGCTTCTGGGCCGCGAATTCACCCCTCTACTTT. This encodes CASSFWAANSPLYF.